This TCR beta chain comes out of a study of shared clonotypes between healthy human individuals. Study-level points and caveats: Naive subsets, compared against memory subsets, generally had larger estimated richness values.

CD45RO-negative, CCR7-selected cells formed the naive CD8 fraction, which excluded terminally differentiated effector memory CD45RA+ cells. This clone was counted once. Its specificity is not known. Germline V CDR1 and CDR2: SGDLS, YYNGEE. With 4 bases removed from V and 0 bases from J, the gap between germline ends came to 19 bases. CDR3 length: 17 amino acids. Each PCR replicate from the sorted subsets contained roughly 210 ng DNA, which is about 30,000 T cell genomes. The protocol was immunoSEQ multiplex PCR, while the TCRdb copy is restricted to in-frame clones and leaves out a portion. Of around 610,000 clones in the sample, about 95% were seen once.

The clonotype was recovered from a woman in her twenties or thirties in good health. The sequencing input was naive CD8+ T cells sorted from blood. The chain couples TRBV9 to TRBJ1-2; D is possibly TRBD1 (6 bases). CDR3 DNA sequence: TGTGCCAGCAGCCATCCTAAACGGGACATCTCTAACTATGGCTACACCTTC. This encodes CASSHPKRDISNYGYTF.